Below are 17 T cell receptor beta chains sequenced from a single sample in a study of STAT3 mutations in large granular lymphocyte leukemia. Overall study results and limits: In T-cell large granular lymphocyte leukemia, about half of patients showed multiple immunodominant subclonotypes.

The assay was immunoSEQ multiplex PCR, and TCRdb's table has in-frame clones only and misses some. Counted here are about 5,500 clones, about 95% occurring once; the ten biggest clones make up 33%. Their antigens are not known. Sequenced material: peripheral blood mononuclear cells. The receptors were gathered from a man aged 55 to 70 with T-cell large granular lymphocyte leukemia. Some clones in this sample may be carry-over from other donors' samples.

The V gene is TRBV18, the J gene TRBJ2-5; D gene unclear. The germline V gene has CDR1 KGHSH and CDR2 LQKENI. This CDR3 is built from 15 residues. Trimming shortened V by 3 bases and J by 5 bases, and 16 bases separated the two germline ends. CDR3 bases: TGTGCCAGCTCACCCTTATCTTTCAGTCAGGAGACCCAGTACTTC. Protein product: CASSPLSFSQETQYF. Full variable domain (outside the CDR3, taken from reference TRBV18 and TRBJ2-5): NAGVMQNPRHLVRRRGQEARLRCSPMKGHSHVYWYRQLPEEGLKFMVYLQKENIIDESGMPKERFSAEFPKEGPSILRIQQVVRGDSAAYFCASSPLSFSQETQYFGPGTRLLVL.

The chain carries TRBV27 and TRBJ1-5; no firm D call. The germline V gene has CDR1 MNHEY and CDR2 SMNVEV (reference sequence). Deletions cut 6 bases from V and 1 base from J, with 13 bases between. The CDR3 has 15 amino acids. The CDR3 region is CASRPEGDSNQPQHF. The CDR3 DNA follows: TGTGCCAGCAGACCTGAGGGTGACAGCAATCAGCCCCAGCATTTT.

This clone was picked up a small number of times. This chain joins TRBV7-6 and TRBJ1-2; no firm D call. The germline V gene has CDR1 SGHVS and CDR2 FNYEAQ. Trimming left V 3 bases short and J 8 bases short, with 19 bases between. This CDR3 spans 15 amino acids. The DNA of the CDR3 is TGTGCCAGCAGCTTGCGGGATCAGGATCCAGAAGGCTACACCTTC. It codes for CASSLRDQDPEGYTF.

The CDR3 loop is CAWSGGVYGYTF. The CDR3 DNA is TGTGCCTGGAGTGGGGGGGTCTATGGCTACACCTTC. The rearrangement joins TRBV30 to TRBJ1-2, with a weak D call TRBD1 (5 bases). CDR1 and CDR2 from the germline V gene are GTSNPN and SVGIG (reference sequence). The V and J ends lost 1 base and 4 bases respectively, with 7 bases between them. The CDR3 totals 12 residues. The full variable domain, in which reference TRBV30 and TRBJ1-2 provide the parts outside the CDR3, is SQTIHQWPATLVQPVGSPLSLECTVEGTSNPNLYWYRQAAGRGLQLLFYSVGIGQISSEVPQNLSASRPQDRQFILSSKKLLLSDSGFYLCAWSGGVYGYTFGSGTRLTVV.

The chain uses TRBV6-5 and TRBJ2-3, with 7 nucleotides matching TRBD2. The germline V gene has CDR1 MNHEY and CDR2 SVGAGI. Trimming removed 6 bases from V and 1 base from J; junction bases left unmatched: 7. CDR3 length equals 15 residues. The CDR3 sequence is CASRTGLLGTDTQYF. CDR3 sequence (DNA): TGTGCCAGCAGGACGGGACTACTCGGCACAGATACGCAGTATTTT.

This chain links TRBV4-1 with TRBJ2-5; 7 nucleotides match TRBD2. Unmatched junction bases numbered 9, after V lost 0 bases and J lost 5 bases. The CDR3 runs 16 residues. In germline, CDR1 is MGHRA, CDR2 YSYEKL. The CDR3 coding sequence is TGCGCCAGCAGCCAAGATGGGGGGGGGTTCCGGGAGACCCAGTACTTC. Its protein is CASSQDGGGFRETQYF.

The chain carries TRBV11-2 and TRBJ2-5, with D unclear. This CDR3 is 14 amino acids long. The V gene's germline CDR1 is SGHAT and CDR2 FQNNGV. Trimming took 1 base from V and 9 from J, leaving 15 bases between them. The CDR3 is CASSLGGAPQAQYF. CDR3 DNA sequence: TGTGCCAGCAGCTTAGGTGGCGCCCCCCAGGCCCAGTACTTC. The entire variable domain, with the rest obtained from reference TRBV11-2 and TRBJ2-5, is as follows: EAGVAQSPRYKIIEKRQSVAFWCNPISGHATLYWYQQILGQGPKLLIQFQNNGVVDDSQLPKDRFSAERLKGVDSTLKIQPAKLEDSAVYLCASSLGGAPQAQYFGPGTRLLVL.

This chain uses TRBV11-2 with TRBJ2-1, with 7 bases fitting TRBD2. The trim removed 5 bases at V and 9 bases at J, leaving 7 bases unmatched. From germline, CDR1 is SGHAT and CDR2 FQNNGV. The length of the CDR3 is 13 residues. DNA for the CDR3: TGTGCCAGCAGCACCGGACTAGTCGTTGAGCAGTTCTTC. Residues: CASSTGLVVEQFF.

The rearrangement joins TRBV29-1 to TRBJ2-7; D is perhaps TRBD1 (6 bases). Germline lookup yields CDR1 SQVTM and CDR2 ANQGSEA. The V gene lost 5 bases and the J gene lost 0 bases, with 11 bases spanning the gap. There are 13 residues in the CDR3. This CDR3 reads CSVTQGFSYEQYF. CDR3 nucleotide sequence: TGCAGCGTTACCCAGGGGTTCTCCTACGAGCAGTACTTC.

The chain employs TRBV30 and TRBJ2-3; 11 bases map to TRBD2. Germline V gene lookup returns CDR1 GTSNPN and CDR2 SVGIG (reference sequence). V lost 1 base and J lost 2; bases outside the gene matches: 8. The length of the CDR3 is 17 residues. This chain's CDR3 is CAWSGPTSGGYTDTQYF. The CDR3 DNA reads as TGTGCCTGGAGTGGGCCTACTAGCGGGGGCTACACAGATACGCAGTATTTT.

The chain recombines TRBV27 with TRBJ1-2, with a possible D match to TRBD1 (6 bases). Looked up from germline, CDR1 is MNHEY and CDR2 is SMNVEV (reference sequence). The CDR3 is 13 amino acids. V lost 2 bases, J lost 4 bases, and 8 bases lay in between. The CDR3 nucleotides read TGTGCCAGCAGTTTAGGAGGGGGCTATGGCTACACCTTC. Protein: CASSLGGGYGYTF.

Here the CDR3 DNA reads TGTGCCAGCTCATTAGGACAGCGCTCAAACGGGGAGCTGTTTTTT. Protein: CASSLGQRSNGELFF. This chain connects TRBV18 to TRBJ2-2; D may be TRBD1 (6 bases). Germline values: CDR1 KGHSH, CDR2 LQKENI. V lost 5 bases, J lost 7 bases, and 17 bases lay in between. The CDR3 spans 15 residues. Using reference TRBV18 and TRBJ2-2 for the parts outside the CDR3, the full variable domain is NAGVMQNPRHLVRRRGQEARLRCSPMKGHSHVYWYRQLPEEGLKFMVYLQKENIIDESGMPKERFSAEFPKEGPSILRIQQVVRGDSAAYFCASSLGQRSNGELFFGEGSRLTVL.

This clone was counted only a few times. V and J are TRBV27 and TRBJ1-5, with 10 bases identical to TRBD1. After removal of 5 bases from V and 6 bases from J, the junction contained 4 bases not matched to a gene. This CDR3 has 14 residues. In germline, CDR1 is MNHEY, CDR2 SMNVEV (reference sequence). The DNA for the CDR3 is TGTGCCAGCAGTCCTTGGACAGGGGGTCAGCCCCAGCATTTT. This encodes CASSPWTGGQPQHF.

The chain combines TRBV25-1 with TRBJ2-1; D gene uncertain. Germline assignment: CDR1 MGHDK and CDR2 SYGVNS. This CDR3 is built from 10 residues. V was trimmed by 8 bases and J by 8 bases, leaving 7 bases between them. The CDR3 is CASGPDEQFF. CDR3 bases: TGTGCCAGCGGACCGGATGAGCAGTTCTTC.

J is TRBJ1-1 and V is TRBV4-1; D unresolved. V was trimmed by 5 bases and J by 1 base, leaving 11 bases between them. The germline gives CDR1 MGHRA, CDR2 YSYEKL. The CDR3 contains 14 residues. For the CDR3, the DNA is TGCGCCAGCAGCGCCCCGTTAGCGAACACTGAAGCTTTCTTT. This encodes CASSAPLANTEAFF.

V gene TRBV5-1 combines with J gene TRBJ2-7; D possibly corresponds to TRBD2 (6 bases). The CDR3 length is 16 residues. Per the germline V gene, CDR1 is SGHRS and CDR2 is YFSETQ. Trimming took 2 bases from V and 2 from J, leaving 17 bases between them. This CDR3 reads CASSLPPGLEPYEQYF. In DNA, the CDR3 is TGCGCCAGCAGCTTACCTCCGGGACTCGAGCCCTACGAGCAGTACTTC.

The genes are TRBV25-1 and TRBJ2-1; TRBD2 matches at 11 bases. CDR1 is MGHDK, CDR2 SYGVNS, per germline. The V gene end was trimmed by 7 bases and the J gene end by 3 bases; junction bases not matched to a gene: 2. CDR3 length equals 14 residues. Here the CDR3 reads CASTGTSGYNEQFF. The CDR3 nucleotides are TGTGCCAGCACGGGGACTAGCGGCTACAATGAGCAGTTCTTC.